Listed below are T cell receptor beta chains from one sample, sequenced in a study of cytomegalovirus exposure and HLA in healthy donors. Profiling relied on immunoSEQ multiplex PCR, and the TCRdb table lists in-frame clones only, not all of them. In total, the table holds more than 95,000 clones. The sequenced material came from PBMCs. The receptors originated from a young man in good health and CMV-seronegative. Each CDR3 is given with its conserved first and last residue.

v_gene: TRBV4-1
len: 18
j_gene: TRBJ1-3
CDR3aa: CASSQDPQGAGSGNTIYF

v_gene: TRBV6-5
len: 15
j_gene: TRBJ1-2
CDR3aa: CASSYSISGDYGYTF

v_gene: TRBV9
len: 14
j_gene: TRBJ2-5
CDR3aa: CASSVTYGRETQYF

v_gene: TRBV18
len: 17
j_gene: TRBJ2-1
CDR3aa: CASSLPPSGSVLNEQFF

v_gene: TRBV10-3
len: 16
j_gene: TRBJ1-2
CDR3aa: CAISESPGDRPWGYTF

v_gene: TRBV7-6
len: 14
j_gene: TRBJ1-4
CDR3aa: CASSAGREDEKLFF

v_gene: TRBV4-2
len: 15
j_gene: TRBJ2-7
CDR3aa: CASSPGGGGYYEQYF

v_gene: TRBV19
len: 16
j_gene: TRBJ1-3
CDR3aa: CASSMSPGMGLNTIYF

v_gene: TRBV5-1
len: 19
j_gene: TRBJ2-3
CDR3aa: CASKRFGSGGFTSTDTQYF

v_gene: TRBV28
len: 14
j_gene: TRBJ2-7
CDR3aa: CASSPPGGIYEQYF

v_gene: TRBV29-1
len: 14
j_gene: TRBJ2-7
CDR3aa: CSAGIAGGTEGQYF

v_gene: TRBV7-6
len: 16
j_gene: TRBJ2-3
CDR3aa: CASSLAGTSDTDTQYF

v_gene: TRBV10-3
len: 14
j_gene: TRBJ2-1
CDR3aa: CAITSGGIYNEQFF

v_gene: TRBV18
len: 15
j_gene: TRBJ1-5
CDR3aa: CASSPSRGDNQPQHF

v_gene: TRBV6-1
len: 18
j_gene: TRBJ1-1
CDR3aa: CASSEAVGGIYELVRAFF

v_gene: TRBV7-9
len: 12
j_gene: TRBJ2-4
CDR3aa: CASSTGQVIQYF

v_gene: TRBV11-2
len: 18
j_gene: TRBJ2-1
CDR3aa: CASSSPLSQASSYNEQFF

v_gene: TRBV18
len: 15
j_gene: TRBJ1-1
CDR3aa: CASSLKGQGATEAFF

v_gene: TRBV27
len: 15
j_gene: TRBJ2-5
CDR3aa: CASSLAGQGPETQYF

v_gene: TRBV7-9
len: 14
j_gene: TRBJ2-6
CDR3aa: CASSSLSGANVLTF

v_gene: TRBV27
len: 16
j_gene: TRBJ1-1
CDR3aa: CASSQRAGIGDTEAFF

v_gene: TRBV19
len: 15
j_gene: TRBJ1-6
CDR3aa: CASSIATAYNSPLHF

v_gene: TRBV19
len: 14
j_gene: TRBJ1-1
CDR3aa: CASSSRDHSRGAFF

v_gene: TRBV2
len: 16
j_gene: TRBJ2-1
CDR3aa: CASSKNRAITNNEQFF

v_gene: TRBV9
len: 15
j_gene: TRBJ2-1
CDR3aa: CASSVDLAGGYEQFF

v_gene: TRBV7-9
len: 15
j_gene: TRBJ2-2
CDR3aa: CASSLHGWRAGELFF

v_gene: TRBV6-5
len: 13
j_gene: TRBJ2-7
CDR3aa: CASSYLTGYEQYF

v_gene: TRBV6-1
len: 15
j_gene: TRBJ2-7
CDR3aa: CASSEQPGSPYEQYF

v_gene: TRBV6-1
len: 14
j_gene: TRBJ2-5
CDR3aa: CATSEGRIRETQYF

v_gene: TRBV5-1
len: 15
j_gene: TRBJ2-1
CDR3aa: CASSPGLGPLNEQFF

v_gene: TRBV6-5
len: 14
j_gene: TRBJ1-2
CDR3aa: CASSPRTGRDGYTF

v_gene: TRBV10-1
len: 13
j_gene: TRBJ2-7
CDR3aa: CASNAGPDYEQYF

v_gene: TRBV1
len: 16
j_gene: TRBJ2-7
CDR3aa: CTSSPRRLAGPYEQYF